The rows below give T cell receptor beta chains drawn from one sample of a study of CXCR3-negative and CXCR3-positive naive CD8 T cells. TCRdb re-called the 5' RACE reads; one entry per CDR3 protein, DNA not given. This repertoire includes about 110,000 distinct CDR3 sequences. Sequencing input: naive CXCR3+ CD8+ T cells from blood. Source of these receptors: a human donor in good health. Some clones in this sample may be carry-over from other donors' samples. Both conserved end residues are part of each CDR3. The order of the fields is CDR3 length, J gene, V gene, CDR3 protein.

15 TRBJ2-3 TRBV6-6 CASNPSGTNTDTQYF
18 TRBJ2-7 TRBV4-3 CASSQESSGGLPSYEQYF
11 TRBJ2-7 TRBV9 CASSGADEQYF
12 TRBJ1-1 TRBV10-2 CASEGLNTEAFF
14 TRBJ2-1 TRBV20-1 CSAHDTSSYNEQFF
17 TRBJ2-1 TRBV5-1 CASSPRTSGGSYNEQFF
12 TRBJ2-7 TRBV5-6 CASSWDRSEQYF
16 TRBJ1-5 TRBV21-1 CASTPPRGWINQPQHF
15 TRBJ2-1 TRBV20-1 CSDIGRGLAGCRQFF
16 TRBJ2-3 TRBV11-2 CASSYPAVPSTDTQYF
14 TRBJ2-1 TRBV13 CASSLGQGGNEQFF
15 TRBJ2-7 TRBV18 CASSPRDGGAHEQYF
13 TRBJ2-1 TRBV30 CAWSSGQTNEQFF
15 TRBJ2-7 TRBV30 CAWSVGAGGSYEQYF
16 TRBJ1-1 TRBV10-2 CASSESGREVYTEAFF
16 TRBJ1-3 TRBV9 CASSVGHPSSGNTIYF
12 TRBJ2-7 TRBV20-1 CSARDGGYEQYF
15 TRBJ2-1 TRBV6-1 CASLLWGNSYNEQFF
14 TRBJ2-2 TRBV20-1 CSARLAGDLGELFF
18 TRBJ2-5 TRBV29-1 CSVEDFVRTSGSGETQYF
14 TRBJ2-3 TRBV12-3/TRBV12-4 CASSFDSSTDTQYF
18 TRBJ2-1 TRBV12-3/TRBV12-4 CASRSLETQGGGYNEQFF
14 TRBJ1-2 TRBV5-1 CASSSPGEDYGYTF
14 TRBJ2-1 TRBV28 CASSSQDLGFEQFF
12 TRBJ2-7 TRBV4-1 CASMHPSGEQYF
16 TRBJ2-3 TRBV7-9 CASSLPDPARRDTQYF
12 TRBJ2-1 TRBV12-3/TRBV12-4 CASSDGANEQFF
14 TRBJ2-1 TRBV12-3/TRBV12-4 CASSFVGLGNEQFF
13 TRBJ1-1 TRBV7-2 CASGWTGATEAFF
14 TRBJ1-1 TRBV20-1 CSARVAGENTEAFF
15 TRBJ2-1 TRBV28 CASSQLVSSYNEQFF
18 TRBJ2-7 TRBV21-1 CASRMGRQTSWGSYEQYF
12 TRBJ2-1 TRBV27 CASSKPGDEQFF
16 TRBJ2-1 TRBV5-1 CASSLVSFSSYNEQFF
14 TRBJ1-1 TRBV28 CASRLQGAETEAFF
14 TRBJ2-7 TRBV9 CASSVGWGTYEQYF
14 TRBJ2-1 TRBV5-4 CASSFMVGRNEQFF
15 TRBJ2-7 TRBV29-1 CSVEEGTGVFYEQYF
15 TRBJ2-3 TRBV20-1 CSARDSGGTGDTQYF
14 TRBJ2-7 TRBV28 CASRLSTSTYEQYF
15 TRBJ2-5 TRBV9 CASSRGLAEQETQYF
16 TRBJ2-1 TRBV6-2/TRBV6-3 CASSYQTSEGRRQQFF
14 TRBJ1-1 TRBV4-2 CASSQAGLNTEAFF
13 TRBJ2-2 TRBV25-1 CASSEGGRGELFF
17 TRBJ2-7 TRBV15 CATSSELAGGLSYEQYF
19 TRBJ2-3 TRBV10-3 CAISERVLEGTPTQDTQYF
17 TRBJ1-4 TRBV7-9 CASSSGLFDPTNEKLFF
19 TRBJ2-1 TRBV20-1 CSARESASGRTLNYNEQFF
14 TRBJ1-1 TRBV7-9 CASGGGVKDTEAFF
14 TRBJ2-1 TRBV29-1 CSAILAGASNEQFF
14 TRBJ1-2 TRBV29-1 CSVPRDRGGYGYTF
12 TRBJ2-7 TRBV10-2 CASFSGSYEQYF
11 TRBJ2-3 TRBV29-1 CSGGEGDTQYF
19 TRBJ1-2 TRBV29-1 CSVEDLFDSTGAPNYGYTF
13 TRBJ2-7 TRBV27 CASSVTASYEQYF
13 TRBJ1-2 TRBV13 CASSPTGLYGYTF
14 TRBJ2-1 TRBV3-1 CASNDGVGLNEQFF
15 TRBJ1-2 TRBV29-1 CSVDNRGEGNYGYTF
16 TRBJ2-1 TRBV7-3 CASSLIGAGGRDEQFF
18 TRBJ2-7 TRBV20-1 CSASLTSGEIGLSYEQYF